This passage covers 16 T cell receptor beta chains from one sample sequenced in a study of blood T cell repertoires in COVID-19. Clones were read by immunoSEQ multiplex PCR, and TCRdb kept only the in-frame ones, dropping some. The sample carries approximately 220,000 clones, around 90% recorded once. Material for sequencing was PBMCs or T cells enriched from blood (not recorded which). The receptor source for this set is a man under 40 who had been exposed to COVID-19.

CDR3 loop: CASRRGGGQPQHF. The CDR3, as DNA: TGTGCCAGCCGTCGGGGGGGCGGTCAGCCCCAGCATTTT. V is TRBV27 and J is TRBJ1-5; the D gene is possibly TRBD1 (6 bases). Per the germline V gene, CDR1 is MNHEY and CDR2 is SMNVEV (reference sequence). This CDR3 region has 13 residues. V gave up 8 bases and J gave up 6 bases, with 14 bases separating them.

The chain recombines TRBV27 with TRBJ1-1, with D possibly TRBD1 on 5 matching bases. The V gene's germline CDR1 is MNHEY and CDR2 SMNVEV (reference sequence). The CDR3 length is 16 residues. The germline V and J ends were trimmed by 4 bases and 1 base, with 16 bases remaining between them. CDR3 nucleotides: TGTGCCAGCAGTTCAAGGGTCCGGGGGACGAACACTGAAGCTTTCTTT. Encoded protein: CASSSRVRGTNTEAFF.

The chain recombines TRBV20-1 with TRBJ1-6; the D is unclear. This CDR3 contains 12 residues. Trimming removed 3 bases at V and 9 bases at J, with 9 bases between. CDR1 is DFQATT and CDR2 is SNEGSKA in the germline V gene (reference sequence). The CDR3 loop is CSASRRGSPLHF. CDR3 coding DNA: TGCAGTGCTAGTCGACGGGGTTCACCCCTCCACTTT.

This chain links TRBV6-2 or TRBV6-3 with TRBJ2-7; D is undetermined. The CDR3 contains 12 residues. Germline values: CDR1 MNHEY, CDR2 SVGEGT. V was trimmed by 2 bases and J by 2 bases, leaving 4 bases between them. The CDR3 sequence: CASSYEAYEQYF. For the CDR3, the DNA is TGTGCCAGCAGTTACGAGGCCTACGAGCAGTACTTC.

The gene calls are TRBV5-1 and TRBJ1-1; the D is unclear. CDR3 length: 13 amino acids. The V and J ends lost 0 bases and 6 bases respectively, with 9 bases between them. The germline gives CDR1 SGHRS, CDR2 YFSETQ. CDR3 sequence (DNA): TGCGCCAGCAGCTTGGTGCAGAGGGCTGAAGCTTTCTTT. Encoded protein: CASSLVQRAEAFF.

J is TRBJ1-1 and V is TRBV5-4; D gene unclear. CDR1 and CDR2 from the germline V gene are SGHNT and YYREEE (reference sequence). Deletions cut 0 bases from V and 4 bases from J, with 13 bases between. The CDR3 is made up of 15 amino acids. The CDR3 nucleotides read TGTGCCAGCAGCTTGGCCCCGATAGGGAGCACTGAAGCTTTCTTT. Translated: CASSLAPIGSTEAFF.

In this sample, this clone turned up a few times. The chain couples TRBV18 to TRBJ2-2; D is perhaps TRBD2 (5 bases). The length of the CDR3 is 14 residues. Trimming removed 2 bases at V and 6 bases at J, with 10 bases between. CDR1 is KGHSH, CDR2 LQKENI, per germline. CDR3 in amino acids: CASSPTGVAGELFF. CDR3 bases: TGTGCCAGCTCACCAACCGGGGTTGCCGGGGAGCTGTTTTTT.

The V call is TRBV4-2, the J call TRBJ1-4, with a possible D match to TRBD1 (6 bases). The V and J ends lost 4 bases and 10 bases respectively, with 16 bases between them. The CDR3 extends over 14 amino acids. Germline-derived CDR1 and CDR2 are LGHNA and YNFKEQ. The CDR3 region has the DNA TGTGCCAGCAGCCCCCTTGGGGGGGCGGCAAAACTGTTTTTT. Translating it yields CASSPLGGAAKLFF.

The chain couples TRBV19 to TRBJ1-5; 9 bases fit TRBD1. The CDR3 has 15 residues. Germline values: CDR1 LNHDA, CDR2 SQIVND (reference sequence). V was clipped by 5 bases and J by 5 bases; unmatched bases: 7. Here the CDR3 reads CASSDRQGVYQPQHF. CDR3 in DNA: TGTGCCAGTAGTGATCGACAGGGGGTTTATCAGCCCCAGCATTTT.

In the case of this clone: The sample holds other DNA sequences that translate to the same CDR3. The chain couples TRBV3-1 (or the pseudogene TRBV3-2) to TRBJ2-6; no reliable D call. The CDR3 loop spans 15 amino acids. The germline V gene encodes CDR1 LGHDT and CDR2 YNNKEL (reference sequence). V dropped 0 bases and J dropped 0 bases, with 3 bases sitting between them. CDR3 amino acids: CASSQDFSGANVLTF. The CDR3 DNA reads as TGTGCCAGCAGCCAAGACTTCTCTGGGGCCAACGTCCTGACTTTC.

V usage is TRBV2 and J usage is TRBJ1-1, with 7 nucleotides matching TRBD1. Germline CDR1 reads SNHLY; CDR2 reads FYNNEI. Unmatched junction bases numbered 5, after V lost 2 bases and J lost 8 bases. This CDR3 has 13 amino acids. This CDR3 reads CASSEWGQREAFF. The DNA for the CDR3 is TGTGCCAGCAGTGAATGGGGACAGAGGGAAGCTTTCTTT.

This chain uses TRBV2 with TRBJ1-5, with D unclear. Germline CDR1 is SNHLY and CDR2 is FYNNEI. V lost 7 bases to trimming and J lost 5 bases, with 9 bases between them. The CDR3 consists of 12 residues. DNA of the CDR3: TGTGCCAGCACGCAGGAGGATCAGCCCCAGCATTTT. It translates to CASTQEDQPQHF.

This chain joins TRBV4-1 and TRBJ2-7; TRBD2 aligns across 12 bases. J lost 5 bases, V lost 3 bases, and 11 bases had no gene match. The CDR3 has 17 amino acids. CDR1 and CDR2 from the germline V gene are MGHRA and YSYEKL. DNA of the CDR3: TGCGCCAGCAGCCAGCTACCTAGCGGGGGGGCCGCCGACGAGCAGTACTTC. It specifies CASSQLPSGGAADEQYF.

The chain employs TRBV19 and TRBJ1-4; 8 bases align to TRBD1. CDR1 is LNHDA and CDR2 is SQIVND in the germline V gene (reference sequence). The CDR3 loop spans 16 amino acids. V trimming: 5 bases; J trimming: 0 bases; junction bases outside the gene matches: 5. As DNA, the CDR3 is TGTGCCAGTAGTGGACAGGGCCTTGCAACTAATGAAAAACTGTTTTTT. This sequence encodes CASSGQGLATNEKLFF.

A few counts support this clone. This chain links TRBV7-3 with TRBJ1-2; TRBD1 matches at 9 bases. V lost 4 bases, J lost 5 bases, and 11 bases stayed unmatched. This CDR3 spans 16 amino acids. The germline V gene encodes CDR1 SGHTA and CDR2 FQGTGA. CDR3 amino acids: CASSSRGQGGWYGYTF. The CDR3 coding sequence is TGTGCCAGCAGCTCAAGGGGACAGGGTGGGTGGTATGGCTACACCTTC.

The chain links TRBV5-1 to TRBJ1-6, with 7 bases matching TRBD1. Trimming took 2 bases from V and 5 from J; bases not matched to a gene: 1. The CDR3 is 14 amino acids. The germline gives CDR1 SGHRS, CDR2 YFSETQ. CDR3 in amino acids: CASSFQGDNSPLHF. Written as DNA, the CDR3 is TGCGCCAGCAGCTTTCAGGGGGATAATTCACCCCTCCACTTT.